A single sample gave rise to the 3 T cell receptor beta chains below, sequenced in a study of post-analysis software for immune sequencing data. General study points: When patients were compared with controls, about five TRBV segments were more frequent, TRBV5-6, TRBV5-1 and TRBV20-1 among them.

The library was made from cDNA and included unique molecular identifiers. Each CDR3 protein gets one entry after TCRdb re-called the PCR reads with MiXCR. Here the sample spans about 680,000 distinct CDR3 sequences, approximately 60% being singletons. These receptors' antigens are unknown. Specimen: blood. The receptor set was obtained from a girl between 2 and 10 years old with multiple sclerosis.

This clonotype has a handful of counts. In DNA, the CDR3 is TGCAGTGCCCTGGGACTTCACACAGATACGCAGTATTTT. It codes for CSALGLHTDTQYF. The chain carries TRBV20-1 and TRBJ2-3, with a possible D match to TRBD2 (6 bases). The germline V and J ends were trimmed by 6 bases and 2 bases, with 12 bases remaining between them. Germline V lookup: CDR1 DFQATT, CDR2 SNEGSKA (reference sequence). The CDR3 runs to 13 residues.

The rearrangement joins TRBV6-2 or TRBV6-3 to TRBJ1-5, with no clear D. The V end lost 0 bases, the J end lost 0 bases, and 9 bases lay between the germline ends. This CDR3 comprises 16 residues. Germline-derived CDR1 and CDR2 are MNHEY and SVGEGT. The DNA of the CDR3 is TGTGCCAGCAGTTACTCTTCCCTTCTTAGCAATCAGCCCCAGCATTTT. It is translated as CASSYSSLLSNQPQHF.

This chain uses TRBV15 with TRBJ2-1; 7 bases map to TRBD1. This CDR3 is 14 amino acids long. CDR1 is LNHNV, CDR2 YYDKDF, per germline (reference sequence). Losses at the gene ends were 6 bases for V and 8 bases for J; bases not matched to a gene: 10. CDR3 nucleotides: TGTGCCACCAGGGTAGGGGGCGCGAATGATGAGCAGTTCTTC. Translation gives CATRVGGANDEQFF. Combining the CDR3 with reference TRBV15 and TRBJ2-1 gives the whole variable domain DAMVIQNPRYQVTQFGKPVTLSCSQTLNHNVMYWYQQKSSQAPKLLFHYYDKDFNNEADTPDNFQSRRPNTSFCFLDIRSPGLGDTAMYLCATRVGGANDEQFFGPGTRLTVL.